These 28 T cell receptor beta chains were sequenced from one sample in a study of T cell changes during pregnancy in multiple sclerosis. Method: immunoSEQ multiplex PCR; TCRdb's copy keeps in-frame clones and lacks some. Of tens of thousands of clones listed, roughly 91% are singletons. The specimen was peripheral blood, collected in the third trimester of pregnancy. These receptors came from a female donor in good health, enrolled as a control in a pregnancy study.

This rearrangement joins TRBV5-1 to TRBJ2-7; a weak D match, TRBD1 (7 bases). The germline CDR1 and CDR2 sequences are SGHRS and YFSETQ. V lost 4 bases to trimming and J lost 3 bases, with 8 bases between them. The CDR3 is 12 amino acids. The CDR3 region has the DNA TGCGCCAGCAGCCAGGGGGGCTACGAGCAGTACTTC. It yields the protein CASSQGGYEQYF.

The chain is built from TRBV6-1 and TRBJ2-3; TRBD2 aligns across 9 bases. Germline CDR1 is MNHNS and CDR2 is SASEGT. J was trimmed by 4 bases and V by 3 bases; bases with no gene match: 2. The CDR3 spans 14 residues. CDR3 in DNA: TGTGCCAGCAGTGATAGCGGGAGCTCAGATACGCAGTATTTT. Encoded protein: CASSDSGSSDTQYF.

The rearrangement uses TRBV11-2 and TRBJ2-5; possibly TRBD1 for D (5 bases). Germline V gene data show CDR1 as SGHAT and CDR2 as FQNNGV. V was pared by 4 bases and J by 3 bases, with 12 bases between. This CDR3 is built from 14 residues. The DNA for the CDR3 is TGTGCCAGCAGCTCTCGCCAAGGGGAAGAGACCCAGTACTTC. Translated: CASSSRQGEETQYF. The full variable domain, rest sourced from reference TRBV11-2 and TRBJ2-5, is EAGVAQSPRYKIIEKRQSVAFWCNPISGHATLYWYQQILGQGPKLLIQFQNNGVVDDSQLPKDRFSAERLKGVDSTLKIQPAKLEDSAVYLCASSSRQGEETQYFGPGTRLLVL.

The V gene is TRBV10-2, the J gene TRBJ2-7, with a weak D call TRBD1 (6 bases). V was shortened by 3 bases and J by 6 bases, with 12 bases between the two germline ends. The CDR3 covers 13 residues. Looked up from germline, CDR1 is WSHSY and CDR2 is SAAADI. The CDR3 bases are TGCGCCAGCAGTGATGGGGGCCCTACCGAGCAGTACTTC. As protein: CASSDGGPTEQYF.

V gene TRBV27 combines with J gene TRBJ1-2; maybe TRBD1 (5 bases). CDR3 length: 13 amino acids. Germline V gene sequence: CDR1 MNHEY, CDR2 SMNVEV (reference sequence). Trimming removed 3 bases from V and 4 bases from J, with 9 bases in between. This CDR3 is CASSFQGGYGYTF. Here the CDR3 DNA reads TGTGCCAGCAGTTTCCAGGGCGGCTATGGCTACACCTTC.

CDR3 loop: CAISPSGTYNEQFF. The CDR3 region has the DNA TGTGCCATCAGCCCTAGCGGAACCTACAATGAGCAGTTCTTC. The rearrangement uses TRBV10-3 and TRBJ2-1; 7 bases agree with TRBD2. There are 14 residues in the CDR3. Germline loops: CDR1 ENHRY, CDR2 SYGVKD. Unmatched junction bases numbered 4, after V lost 6 bases and J lost 2 bases.

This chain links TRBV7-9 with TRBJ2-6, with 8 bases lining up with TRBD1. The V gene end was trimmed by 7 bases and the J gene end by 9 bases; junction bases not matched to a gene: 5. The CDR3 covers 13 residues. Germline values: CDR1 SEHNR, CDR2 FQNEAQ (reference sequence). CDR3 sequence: CASKTGTGNVLTF. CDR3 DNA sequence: TGTGCCAGCAAAACCGGGACAGGCAACGTCCTGACTTTC.

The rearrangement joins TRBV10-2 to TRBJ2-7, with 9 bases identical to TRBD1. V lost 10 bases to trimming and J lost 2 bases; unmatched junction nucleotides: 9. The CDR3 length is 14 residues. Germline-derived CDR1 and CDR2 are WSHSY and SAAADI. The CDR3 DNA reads TGCGCCACTACAAGGACAGGGGACGCCTACGAGCAGTACTTC. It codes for CATTRTGDAYEQYF.

CDR3 amino acids: CASSQDLSSGNTIYF. CDR3 DNA: TGCGCCAGCAGCCAAGATCTCAGCTCTGGAAACACCATATATTTT. The chain couples TRBV4-1 to TRBJ1-3; D gene unclear. V was shortened by 0 bases and J by 0 bases, with 6 bases between the two germline ends. Per the germline V gene, CDR1 is MGHRA and CDR2 is YSYEKL. CDR3 length equals 15 residues.

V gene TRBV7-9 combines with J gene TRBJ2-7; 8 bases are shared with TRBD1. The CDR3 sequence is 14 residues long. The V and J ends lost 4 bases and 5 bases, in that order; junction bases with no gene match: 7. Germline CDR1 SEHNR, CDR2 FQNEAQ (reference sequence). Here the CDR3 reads CASSSGQVIDEQYF. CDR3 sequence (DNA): TGTGCCAGCAGCTCGGGACAGGTGATTGACGAGCAGTACTTC. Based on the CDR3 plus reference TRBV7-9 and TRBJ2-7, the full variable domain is DTGVSQNPRHKITKRGQNVTFRCDPISEHNRLYWYRQTLGQGPEFLTYFQNEAQLEKSRLLSDRFSAERPKGSFSTLEIQRTEQGDSAMYLCASSSGQVIDEQYFGPGTRLTVT.

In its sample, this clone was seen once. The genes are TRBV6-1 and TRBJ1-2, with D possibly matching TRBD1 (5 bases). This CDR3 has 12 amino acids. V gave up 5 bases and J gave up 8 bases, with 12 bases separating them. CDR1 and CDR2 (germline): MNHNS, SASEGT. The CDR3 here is CASSQLGGGYTF. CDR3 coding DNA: TGTGCCAGCAGTCAACTGGGGGGAGGCTACACCTTC.

The CDR3, as DNA: TGTGCCAGCAGCCCGGGACTAGCGAGAAGAAATGAGCAGTTCTTC. Translation: CASSPGLARRNEQFF. This chain joins TRBV14 and TRBJ2-1, with TRBD2 matching over 10 bases. Germline CDR1 is SGHDN and CDR2 is FVKESK. V was clipped by 4 bases and J by 7 bases; unmatched bases: 7. The CDR3 totals 15 residues.

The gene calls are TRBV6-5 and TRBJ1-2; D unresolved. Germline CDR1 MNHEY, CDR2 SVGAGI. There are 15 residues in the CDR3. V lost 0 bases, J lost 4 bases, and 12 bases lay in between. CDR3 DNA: TGTGCCAGCAGTTACTCAAACAGAAATGGCTATGGCTACACCTTC. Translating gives CASSYSNRNGYGYTF.

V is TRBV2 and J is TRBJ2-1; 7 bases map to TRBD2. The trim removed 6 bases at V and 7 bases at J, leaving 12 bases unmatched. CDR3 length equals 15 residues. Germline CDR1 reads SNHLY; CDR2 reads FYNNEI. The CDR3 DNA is TGTGCCAGCAGCCCAAGGGCGGGAGCGGGGAATGAGCAGTTCTTC. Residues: CASSPRAGAGNEQFF.

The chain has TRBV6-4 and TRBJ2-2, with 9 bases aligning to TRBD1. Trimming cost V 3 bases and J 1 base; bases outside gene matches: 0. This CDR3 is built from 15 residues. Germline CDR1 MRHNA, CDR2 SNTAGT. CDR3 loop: CASSEGQGNTGELFF. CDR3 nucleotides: TGTGCCAGCAGTGAGGGACAGGGGAACACCGGGGAGCTGTTTTTT.

CDR3 sequence reads: CAWETGQQFF. The CDR3 DNA follows: TGTGCCTGGGAGACAGGGCAGCAGTTCTTC. The genes are TRBV30 and TRBJ2-1, with 7 bases aligning to TRBD1. This CDR3 contains 10 residues. J was trimmed by 11 bases and V by 5 bases; bases with no gene match: 3. In germline, CDR1 is GTSNPN, CDR2 SVGIG (reference sequence).

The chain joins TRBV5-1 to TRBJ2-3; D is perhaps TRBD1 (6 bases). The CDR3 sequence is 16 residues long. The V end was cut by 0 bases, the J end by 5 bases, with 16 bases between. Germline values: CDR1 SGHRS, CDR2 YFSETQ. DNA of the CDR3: TGCGCCAGCAGCTTGGCCGGGCAGGGGATAGGAGATACGCAGTATTTT. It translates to CASSLAGQGIGDTQYF.

CDR3 bases: TGTGCCAGCAGCTTAGGGGGACAGGGAAACACCGGGGAGCTGTTTTTT. As protein: CASSLGGQGNTGELFF. The gene calls are TRBV7-2 and TRBJ2-2, with TRBD1 matching over 9 bases. This CDR3 comprises 16 residues. CDR1 SGHTA and CDR2 FQGNSA come from the germline V gene. V trimming: 1 base; J trimming: 2 bases; junction bases outside the gene matches: 2.

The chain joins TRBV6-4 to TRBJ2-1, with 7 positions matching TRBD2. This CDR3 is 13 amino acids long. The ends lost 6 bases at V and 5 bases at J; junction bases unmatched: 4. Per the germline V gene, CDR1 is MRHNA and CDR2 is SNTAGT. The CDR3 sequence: CASSPGTNNEQFF. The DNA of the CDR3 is TGTGCCAGCAGCCCCGGGACTAACAATGAGCAGTTCTTC.

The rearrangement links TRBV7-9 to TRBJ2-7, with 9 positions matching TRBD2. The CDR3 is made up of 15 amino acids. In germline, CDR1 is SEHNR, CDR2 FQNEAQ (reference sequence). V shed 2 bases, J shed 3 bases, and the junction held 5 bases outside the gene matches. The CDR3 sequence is CASSLFSGSLYEQYF. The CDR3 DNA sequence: TGTGCCAGCAGCTTATTTAGCGGGAGTCTCTACGAGCAGTACTTC.

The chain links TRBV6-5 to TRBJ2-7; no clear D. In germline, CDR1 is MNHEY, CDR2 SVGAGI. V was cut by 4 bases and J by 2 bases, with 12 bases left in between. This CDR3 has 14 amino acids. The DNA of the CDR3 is TGTGCCAGCAGTTCTCTGGGTGGGCCCTACGAGCAGTACTTC. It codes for CASSSLGGPYEQYF.

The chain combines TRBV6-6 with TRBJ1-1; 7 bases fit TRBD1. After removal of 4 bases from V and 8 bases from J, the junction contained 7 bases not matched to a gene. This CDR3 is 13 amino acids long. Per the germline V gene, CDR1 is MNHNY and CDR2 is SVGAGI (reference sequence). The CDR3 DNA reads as TGTGCCAGCAGTTCTACCGGGACAGCAGAAGCTTTCTTT. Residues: CASSSTGTAEAFF.

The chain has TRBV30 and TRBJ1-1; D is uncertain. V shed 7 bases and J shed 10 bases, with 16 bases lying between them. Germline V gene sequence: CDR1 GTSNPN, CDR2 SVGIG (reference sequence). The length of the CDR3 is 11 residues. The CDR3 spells CAFPGPRGAFF. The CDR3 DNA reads TGTGCCTTTCCCGGCCCCCGGGGAGCTTTCTTT.

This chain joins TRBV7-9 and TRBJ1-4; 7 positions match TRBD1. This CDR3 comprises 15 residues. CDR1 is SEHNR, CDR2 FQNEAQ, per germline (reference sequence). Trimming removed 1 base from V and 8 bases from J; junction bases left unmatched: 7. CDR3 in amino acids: CASSLGGPTGEKLFF. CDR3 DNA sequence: TGTGCCAGCAGCTTAGGGGGTCCGACAGGGGAAAAACTGTTTTTT.

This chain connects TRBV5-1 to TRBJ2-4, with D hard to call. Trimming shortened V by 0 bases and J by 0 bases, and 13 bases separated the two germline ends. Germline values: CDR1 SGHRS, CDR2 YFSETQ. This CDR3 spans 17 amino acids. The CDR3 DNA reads TGCGCCAGCAGCTTGGGTGTGGCGGTACTAGCCAAAAACATTCAGTACTTC. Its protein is CASSLGVAVLAKNIQYF.

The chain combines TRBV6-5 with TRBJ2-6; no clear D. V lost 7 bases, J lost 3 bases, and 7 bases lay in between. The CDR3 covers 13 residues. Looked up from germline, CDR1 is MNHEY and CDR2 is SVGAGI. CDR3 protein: CASTFGGANVLTF. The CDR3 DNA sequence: TGTGCCAGCACCTTCGGTGGGGCCAACGTCCTGACTTTC.

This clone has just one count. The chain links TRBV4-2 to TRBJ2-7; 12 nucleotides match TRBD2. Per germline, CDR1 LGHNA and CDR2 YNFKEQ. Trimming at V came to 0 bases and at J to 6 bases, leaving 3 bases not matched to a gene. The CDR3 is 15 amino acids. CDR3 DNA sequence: TGTGCCAGCAGCCAAGATCCTAGCGGGAGGGCCGAGCAGTACTTC. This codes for CASSQDPSGRAEQYF.

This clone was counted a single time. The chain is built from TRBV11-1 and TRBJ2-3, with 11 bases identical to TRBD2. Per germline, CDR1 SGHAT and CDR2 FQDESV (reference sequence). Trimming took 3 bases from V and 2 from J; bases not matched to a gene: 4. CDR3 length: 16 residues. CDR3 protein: CASSFGTSGPTDTQYF. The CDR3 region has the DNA TGTGCCAGCAGCTTTGGGACTAGCGGTCCCACAGATACGCAGTATTTT.